This T cell receptor beta chain was sequenced in a study of blood T cell repertoires in COVID-19. Study in general: The origin of the acute and convalescent COVID-19 samples was the United States, Italy and Spain.

As handled by the study authors: Reference gene primer amplification in the assay estimated nucleated cell counts. Data came from immunoSEQ multiplex PCR; TCRdb stores just in-frame clones and leaves some out. V, J and clone size were drawn from that table, and D and trimming were deduced from the DNA. The data show approximately 300,000 clones, with more than 70% seen just once and 1.5% to 2% held by the top ten. This clone was recorded a few times. V was trimmed by 8 bases and J by 2 bases, leaving 16 bases between them. The CDR3 covers 14 residues. Germline loops: CDR1 SEHNR, CDR2 FQNEAQ (reference sequence).

This chain connects TRBV7-9 to TRBJ2-7, with D possibly being TRBD2 (5 bases). Sequencing used peripheral blood. The TCR sequence derives from a woman aged 45-65 years with acute or convalescent COVID-19. As DNA, the CDR3 is TGTGCCAGCGAGCTTGAGGGAGAACCCTACGAGCAGTACTTC. Protein sequence: CASELEGEPYEQYF. Full variable domain (rest looked up from reference TRBV7-9 and TRBJ2-7): DTGVSQNPRHKITKRGQNVTFRCDPISEHNRLYWYRQTLGQGPEFLTYFQNEAQLEKSRLLSDRFSAERPKGSFSTLEIQRTEQGDSAMYLCASELEGEPYEQYFGPGTRLTVT.